This passage covers 29 T cell receptor beta chains from one sample sequenced in a study of T cell responses to AZD1222 COVID-19 vaccine. The assay was immunoSEQ multiplex PCR, and TCRdb's table has in-frame clones only and misses some. The sample records 90,000 to 150,000 clones, around 87% being singletons. Sequenced here: peripheral blood, sampled 28 days after the second AZD1222 dose. These receptors originate from an adult who received the AZD1222 COVID-19 vaccine.

The rearrangement joins TRBV4-2 to TRBJ2-5, with TRBD2 matching 15 bases. From germline, CDR1 is LGHNA and CDR2 YNFKEQ. Trimming cost V 4 bases and J 3 bases; bases outside gene matches: 9. The CDR3 consists of 18 residues. Written as DNA, the CDR3 is TGTGCCAGCAGCCGAAGGACTAGCGGGGGGGCGGGAAAAGAGACCCAGTACTTC. Residues: CASSRRTSGGAGKETQYF.

This clone was found a few times. The gene calls are TRBV5-5 and TRBJ1-5; no firm D call. The CDR3 spans 13 residues. The germline CDR1 and CDR2 sequences are SGHKS and YYEKEE (reference sequence). The V and J ends lost 0 bases and 4 bases respectively, with 5 bases between them. The CDR3 sequence is CASSLAANQPQHF. The CDR3 region has the DNA TGTGCCAGCAGCTTGGCAGCTAATCAGCCCCAGCATTTT.

In DNA form, the CDR3 reads TGTGCCAGCAGTTTCCGGGGAGGCACAGAGACCCAGTACTTC. Amino acids: CASSFRGGTETQYF. J is TRBJ2-5 and V is TRBV27; possibly TRBD2 for D (6 bases). This CDR3 is 14 amino acids long. Trimming pared 3 bases from V and 4 bases from J, leaving 12 bases between. Germline lookup yields CDR1 MNHEY and CDR2 SMNVEV (reference sequence).

The rearrangement uses TRBV9 and TRBJ2-1; maybe TRBD2 (5 bases). Germline CDR1 SGDLS, CDR2 YYNGEE. The CDR3 is 16 residues long. Trimming cost V 2 bases and J 0 bases, with 12 bases left between them. For the CDR3, the DNA is TGTGCCAGCAGCGTTTACGGGGAGAGCTCCTACAATGAGCAGTTCTTC. Its translation is CASSVYGESSYNEQFF.

CDR3 protein: CASSQNPGLAAGELFF. In DNA form, the CDR3 reads TGTGCCAGCAGCCAAAACCCGGGACTAGCGGCCGGGGAGCTGTTTTTT. This rearrangement joins TRBV3-1 (or the pseudogene TRBV3-2) to TRBJ2-2; TRBD2 matches 11 bases. Germline CDR1 LGHDT, CDR2 YNNKEL (reference sequence). The CDR3 consists of 16 residues. The V gene end was trimmed by 2 bases and the J gene end by 6 bases; junction bases not matched to a gene: 5.

The genes are TRBV4-3 and TRBJ1-2, with D possibly matching TRBD1 (5 bases). The CDR3 runs to 13 residues. The V and J ends lost 0 bases and 8 bases respectively, with 10 bases between them. CDR1 and CDR2 from the germline V gene are LGHNA and YSLEER. The CDR3 DNA is TGCGCCAGCAGCCAAGAATCAGGGTACGGCTACACCTTC. This translates into CASSQESGYGYTF.

In the case of this clone: Germline is not matched at one junction end, which may reflect a read error. This sequence joins TRBV6-5 and TRBJ1-2, with 9 bases aligning to TRBD1. Germline lookup yields CDR1 MNHEY and CDR2 SVGAGI. The CDR3 covers 14 residues. The CDR3 is CASSYSRTGDGYTF. The CDR3 coding sequence is TGTGCCAGCAGCTACTCGAGGACAGGGGATGGCTACACCTTC.

This clone has a single count. This rearrangement joins TRBV5-4 to TRBJ2-7; D ambiguous. The CDR3 spans 16 residues. Germline assignment: CDR1 SGHNT and CDR2 YYREEE (reference sequence). Trimming pared 0 bases from V and 0 bases from J, leaving 13 bases between. This CDR3 reads CASSLGFGGRSYEQYF. The CDR3 DNA sequence: TGTGCCAGCAGCTTGGGTTTTGGTGGGCGCTCCTACGAGCAGTACTTC. Full variable domain (missing parts from reference TRBV5-4 and TRBJ2-7): ETGVTQSPTHLIKTRGQQVTLRCSSQSGHNTVSWYQQALGQGPQFIFQYYREEENGRGNFPPRFSGLQFPNYSSELNVNALELDDSALYLCASSLGFGGRSYEQYFGPGTRLTVT.

The chain is built from TRBV6-5 and TRBJ1-1, with TRBD1 matching over 11 bases. J was trimmed by 2 bases and V by 6 bases; bases with no gene match: 2. The CDR3 is 14 residues long. Germline CDR1 reads MNHEY; CDR2 reads SVGAGI. Written as DNA, the CDR3 is TGTGCCAGCAGCTGGACAGGGGGCAACACTGAAGCTTTCTTT. Amino acid sequence: CASSWTGGNTEAFF.

The chain links TRBV7-3 to TRBJ2-1; 9 bases agree with TRBD1. After removal of 2 bases from V and 7 bases from J, the junction contained 9 bases not matched to a gene. Germline CDR1 and CDR2: SGHTA and FQGTGA. CDR3 length equals 16 residues. In DNA form, the CDR3 reads TGTGCCAGCAGCTTAGGTACAGGGGGCGTTCATAATGAGCAGTTCTTC. Its protein is CASSLGTGGVHNEQFF. The full variable domain, completed using reference TRBV7-3 and TRBJ2-1, is GAGVSQTPSNKVTEKGKYVELRCDPISGHTALYWYRQSLGQGPEFLIYFQGTGAADDSGLPNDRFFAVRPEGSVSTLKIQRTERGDSAVYLCASSLGTGGVHNEQFFGPGTRLTVL.

The chain is built from TRBV7-9 and TRBJ1-5, with D unclear. Germline values: CDR1 SEHNR, CDR2 FQNEAQ (reference sequence). Deletions cut 5 bases from V and 4 bases from J, with 9 bases between. The CDR3 loop spans 13 amino acids. CDR3 in amino acids: CASSLFQNQPQHF. The CDR3 DNA reads as TGTGCCAGCAGCCTATTCCAGAATCAGCCCCAGCATTTT.

The V gene is TRBV5-1, the J gene TRBJ1-1, with a possible D match to TRBD1 (5 bases). The germline gives CDR1 SGHRS, CDR2 YFSETQ. V was clipped by 4 bases and J by 0 bases, with 10 bases between them. This CDR3 is built from 14 residues. CDR3 loop: CASSPDTLNTEAFF. CDR3 sequence (DNA): TGCGCCAGCAGCCCGGACACCCTGAACACTGAAGCTTTCTTT.

CDR3 residues: CASSERNHGQGNTEAFF. The CDR3 nucleotides are TGTGCCAGCAGTGAACGCAATCACGGACAGGGGAACACTGAAGCTTTCTTT. The rearrangement links TRBV6-1 to TRBJ1-1, with 8 bases matching TRBD1. Trimming at V came to 2 bases and at J to 1 base, leaving 9 bases not matched to a gene. Germline V CDR1 and CDR2: MNHNS, SASEGT. This CDR3 has 17 amino acids.

This chain joins TRBV5-6 and TRBJ1-6, with D perhaps matching TRBD1 (5 bases). V was pared by 1 base and J by 9 bases, with 20 bases between. The CDR3 contains 17 residues. From germline, CDR1 is SGHDT and CDR2 YYEEEE. CDR3 in amino acids: CASSLRGLPAGISPLHF. Here the CDR3 DNA reads TGTGCCAGCAGCTTGAGGGGATTGCCTGCGGGGATTTCACCCCTCCACTTT. Supplemented by reference TRBV5-6 and TRBJ1-6, the full variable domain reads DAGVTQSPTHLIKTRGQQVTLRCSPKSGHDTVSWYQQALGQGPQFIFQYYEEEERQRGNFPDRFSGHQFPNYSSELNVNALLLGDSALYLCASSLRGLPAGISPLHFGNGTRLTVT.

The chain links TRBV4-2 to TRBJ1-5, with a tentative D call TRBD1 (6 bases). The germline gives CDR1 LGHNA, CDR2 YNFKEQ. This CDR3 is 17 amino acids long. Trimming took 0 bases from V and 2 from J, leaving 14 bases between them. CDR3 in amino acids: CASSQDGGSGGNQPQHF. The CDR3 nucleotides read TGTGCCAGCAGCCAAGATGGTGGGTCAGGGGGCAATCAGCCCCAGCATTTT.

V gene TRBV6-2 or TRBV6-3 combines with J gene TRBJ2-5, with unresolved D. CDR3 length: 11 residues. Germline V gives CDR1 MNHEY, CDR2 SVGEGT. V lost 2 bases and J lost 3, with 1 base in between. The CDR3 region is CASSYEETQYF. As DNA, the CDR3 is TGTGCCAGCAGTTACGAAGAGACCCAGTACTTC.

The chain joins TRBV7-9 to TRBJ1-6, with D maybe TRBD1 (5 bases). This CDR3 region has 17 residues. V was trimmed by 3 bases and J by 10 bases, leaving 22 bases between them. Germline CDR1 reads SEHNR; CDR2 reads FQNEAQ (reference sequence). CDR3 sequence reads: CASSLGANHRGDSPLHF. In DNA form, the CDR3 reads TGTGCCAGCAGCTTGGGCGCCAACCATAGAGGGGACTCACCCCTCCACTTT.

The rearrangement uses TRBV27 and TRBJ1-1; D not resolved. The CDR3 is 13 residues long. Between the trimmed V and J ends, which lost 7 bases and 5 bases, there was a span of 14 bases. Germline V lookup: CDR1 MNHEY, CDR2 SMNVEV (reference sequence). In nucleotides, the CDR3 is TGTGCCAGCAAGTCCCCTCTGTGGACTGAAGCTTTCTTT. This codes for CASKSPLWTEAFF.

V and J are TRBV9 and TRBJ1-2; TRBD1 matches at 8 bases. V lost 0 bases, J lost 4 bases, and 8 bases stayed unmatched. The CDR3 spans 16 residues. The germline CDR1 and CDR2 sequences are SGDLS and YYNGEE. CDR3 DNA sequence: TGTGCCAGCAGCGTAGCAGAGACAGGGGCTAGCTATGGCTACACCTTC. Translated, it gives CASSVAETGASYGYTF.

The rearrangement joins TRBV21-1 to TRBJ1-4; TRBD1, the table's D call, lacks a check against the DNA. TRBV21-1 is listed as a pseudogene. The CDR3 sequence is 19 residues long. The CDR3 sequence is CASSNWTGGPEATNEKLFF. CDR3 DNA sequence: TGTGCCAGCAGCAATTGGACAGGGGGCCCAGAAGCAACTAATGAAAAACTGTTTTTT.

The gene calls are TRBV7-6 and TRBJ1-5; D is undetermined. Trimming cost V 1 base and J 5 bases, with 6 bases left between them. Looked up from germline, CDR1 is SGHVS and CDR2 is FNYEAQ. The CDR3 covers 13 residues. CDR3 nucleotide sequence: TGTGCCAGCAGCTTAGGCGGGTATCAGCCCCAGCATTTT. Its translation: CASSLGGYQPQHF. Based on the CDR3 plus reference TRBV7-6 and TRBJ1-5, the full variable domain is GAGVSQSPRYKVTKRGQDVALRCDPISGHVSLYWYRQALGQGPEFLTYFNYEAQQDKSGLPNDRFSAERPEGSISTLTIQRTEQRDSAMYRCASSLGGYQPQHFGDGTRLSIL.

This clone was recorded once. Other DNA variants within this sample encode the same CDR3. The rearrangement joins TRBV19 to TRBJ2-3; no clear D. CDR1 and CDR2 (germline): LNHDA, SQIVND (reference sequence). V was shortened by 1 base and J by 0 bases, with 5 bases between the two germline ends. This CDR3 is built from 14 residues. The CDR3 DNA is TGTGCCAGTAGTATAGGTCTTAGCACAGATACGCAGTATTTT. Its protein is CASSIGLSTDTQYF.

The chain couples TRBV2 to TRBJ1-1, with D uncertain. The germline gives CDR1 SNHLY, CDR2 FYNNEI. V was cut by 7 bases and J by 1 base, with 16 bases left in between. The CDR3 runs 15 residues. DNA for the CDR3: TGTGCCAGCAAGTGGGGAGACGGACCGAACACTGAAGCTTTCTTT. Protein: CASKWGDGPNTEAFF.

CDR3: CAWSVSHNQPQHF. CDR3 nucleotides: TGTGCCTGGAGTGTATCCCATAATCAGCCCCAGCATTTT. V is TRBV30 and J is TRBJ1-5, with D unresolved. Trimming shortened V by 0 bases and J by 4 bases, and 7 bases separated the two germline ends. This CDR3 region has 13 residues. In germline, CDR1 is GTSNPN, CDR2 SVGIG (reference sequence). The full variable domain, rest sourced from reference TRBV30 and TRBJ1-5, is SQTIHQWPATLVQPVGSPLSLECTVEGTSNPNLYWYRQAAGRGLQLLFYSVGIGQISSEVPQNLSASRPQDRQFILSSKKLLLSDSGFYLCAWSVSHNQPQHFGDGTRLSIL.

This clone occurred a few times. The chain employs TRBV24-1 and TRBJ2-1, with D possibly being TRBD2 (6 bases). Per the germline V gene, CDR1 is KGHDR and CDR2 is SFDVKD. This CDR3 is 16 amino acids long. V was clipped by 1 base and J by 5 bases, with 14 bases between them. This CDR3 is CATSDLRRGKHNEQFF. The CDR3, as DNA: TGTGCCACCAGTGATTTAAGGCGGGGAAAACACAATGAGCAGTTCTTC.

Only a few counts were recorded for this clone. The CDR3 sequence is CASSLAGRRDGYTF. In nucleotides, the CDR3 is TGTGCCAGCAGCTTAGCAGGCAGGCGGGATGGCTACACCTTC. The rearrangement joins TRBV7-9 to TRBJ1-2; unclear D gene. Germline lookup yields CDR1 SEHNR and CDR2 FQNEAQ (reference sequence). The CDR3 totals 14 residues. Trimming removed 0 bases from V and 6 bases from J, with 11 bases in between.

The CDR3 region is CASRARGRATGELFF. For the CDR3, the DNA is TGTGCCAGCCGAGCACGGGGTCGGGCGACCGGGGAGCTGTTTTTT. V gene TRBV28 combines with J gene TRBJ2-2, with a weak D call TRBD2 (5 bases). The CDR3 runs to 15 residues. Germline CDR1 reads MDHEN; CDR2 reads SYDVKM. Deletions cut 8 bases from V and 5 bases from J, with 18 bases between.

This clone was found a few times. This chain uses TRBV9 with TRBJ2-1; 8 nucleotides agree with TRBD1. The germline CDR1 and CDR2 sequences are SGDLS and YYNGEE. The CDR3 is made up of 16 amino acids. Losses at the gene ends were 3 bases for V and 6 bases for J; bases not matched to a gene: 11. The CDR3 nucleotides read TGTGCCAGCAGCGCAAGGACAGGGAGATTGTCCAATGAGCAGTTCTTC. Translating it yields CASSARTGRLSNEQFF.

The chain couples TRBV6-5 to TRBJ1-4; D call uncertain. The CDR3 is 13 amino acids. Germline assignment: CDR1 MNHEY and CDR2 SVGAGI. V gave up 4 bases and J gave up 8 bases, with 11 bases separating them. CDR3 sequence: CASSSTGWEKLFF. In DNA form, the CDR3 reads TGTGCCAGCAGTTCCACGGGTTGGGAAAAACTGTTTTTT.